Below, 16 T cell receptor beta chains from the same sample are listed, as sequenced in a study of cytomegalovirus exposure and HLA in healthy donors. It was with 60 Vbeta and 13 Jbeta primers that the PCR ran. Generated by immunoSEQ multiplex PCR, the TCRdb table keeps only in-frame clones and is missing some. The data show about 110,000 clones, approximately 78% seen once. The sample taken for sequencing was PBMCs. The source is a man aged 25-45 years in good health and CMV-seropositive.

The chain links TRBV5-1 to TRBJ1-1; TRBD1 matches 8 bases. The CDR3 runs 16 residues. With V trimmed by 2 bases and J by 4 bases, 10 bases remained unmatched. Per the germline V gene, CDR1 is SGHRS and CDR2 is YFSETQ. The CDR3 reads CASSLDDRGLGTEAFF. In DNA, the CDR3 is TGCGCCAGCAGCTTAGACGACAGGGGACTTGGCACTGAAGCTTTCTTT.

The CDR3 region has the DNA TGTGCCAGCAGCTTAGCGCTAATGACTCGGGGTTACTATGGCTACACCTTC. Protein product: CASSLALMTRGYYGYTF. The chain couples TRBV7-8 to TRBJ1-2; unclear D gene. Trimming pared 0 bases from V and 3 bases from J, leaving 17 bases between. The CDR3 runs to 17 residues. Germline-derived CDR1 and CDR2 are SGHVS and FQNEAQ.

The chain has TRBV9 and TRBJ2-7; 7 bases map to TRBD2. The V and J ends lost 2 bases and 6 bases, in that order; junction bases with no gene match: 5. Looked up from germline, CDR1 is SGDLS and CDR2 is YYNGEE. The CDR3 consists of 13 residues. CDR3 sequence: CASSVSTGGEQYF. The CDR3, as DNA: TGTGCCAGCAGCGTCTCTACGGGGGGCGAGCAGTACTTC.

V gene TRBV19 combines with J gene TRBJ2-2, with unresolved D. The CDR3 totals 18 residues. In germline, CDR1 is LNHDA, CDR2 SQIVND (reference sequence). V shed 5 bases and J shed 5 bases, with 24 bases lying between them. In DNA form, the CDR3 reads TGTGCCAGTAGTGTTTGGCCTTCCTCCTTGGTATTGACCGGGGAGCTGTTTTTT. Its translation is CASSVWPSSLVLTGELFF.

V gene TRBV30 combines with J gene TRBJ2-7; possible D gene TRBD2, 5 bases. Trimming removed 1 base at V and 4 bases at J, with 14 bases between. Germline CDR1 is GTSNPN and CDR2 is SVGIG (reference sequence). The length of the CDR3 is 14 residues. The CDR3 DNA reads TGTGCCTGGAGTGGGAGGATATTATGGTACGAGCAGTACTTC. It encodes CAWSGRILWYEQYF.

On this clone itself: The sample contains more than one DNA sequence encoding this CDR3. The chain is built from TRBV28 and TRBJ2-2, with 8 bases matching TRBD1. Trimming removed 4 bases from V and 3 bases from J; junction bases left unmatched: 1. CDR3 size: 14 residues. CDR1 and CDR2 (germline): MDHEN, SYDVKM. CDR3 protein: CASSSTGDTGELFF. The CDR3 DNA reads as TGTGCCAGCAGTTCGACAGGGGACACCGGGGAGCTGTTTTTT. The full variable domain, rest sourced from reference TRBV28 and TRBJ2-2, is DVKVTQSSRYLVKRTGEKVFLECVQDMDHENMFWYRQDPGLGLRLIYFSYDVKMKEKGDIPEGYSVSREKKERFSLILESASTNQTSMYLCASSSTGDTGELFFGEGSRLTVL.

This clone was counted between two and nine times. The V call is TRBV19, the J call TRBJ1-4, with 9 positions matching TRBD1. The CDR3 totals 14 residues. With 3 bases clipped from V and 6 bases from J, the junction kept 2 bases outside the gene matches. Germline values: CDR1 LNHDA, CDR2 SQIVND (reference sequence). The CDR3 loop is CASSIRDRDEKLFF. As DNA, the CDR3 is TGTGCCAGTAGTATCAGGGACAGGGATGAAAAACTGTTTTTT.

V and J are TRBV18 and TRBJ2-3, with D maybe TRBD2 (6 bases). Per the germline V gene, CDR1 is KGHSH and CDR2 is LQKENI. CDR3 length equals 14 residues. Trimming took 4 bases from V and 4 from J, leaving 12 bases between them. The CDR3 region has the DNA TGTGCCAGCTCACGGTCGGGAGAGGCAGATACGCAGTATTTT. As protein: CASSRSGEADTQYF.

The rearrangement joins TRBV27 to TRBJ2-3; D is unclear. Trimming took 4 bases from V and 6 from J, leaving 11 bases between them. CDR1 MNHEY and CDR2 SMNVEV come from the germline V gene (reference sequence). The CDR3 runs 13 residues. CDR3 loop: CASSSFFGDTQYF. The DNA of the CDR3 is TGTGCCAGCAGTTCCTTTTTCGGGGATACGCAGTATTTT.

V and J are TRBV5-4 and TRBJ2-3; no reliable D call. Germline V lookup: CDR1 SGHNT, CDR2 YYREEE (reference sequence). The CDR3 contains 17 residues. The ends were cut back, 2 bases at V and 5 bases at J, with 21 bases in the middle. The CDR3 nucleotides are TGTGCCAGCAGCTTTGATGCGGCGGCTAGAGCTTTAGATACGCAGTATTTT. Its protein product is CASSFDAAARALDTQYF.

The chain links TRBV11-1 to TRBJ2-1; possibly TRBD2 for D (7 bases). The germline gives CDR1 SGHAT, CDR2 FQDESV (reference sequence). V lost 1 base to trimming and J lost 4 bases, with 11 bases between them. CDR3 length: 15 residues. The CDR3 loop reads CASSLVGGTYNEQFF. Written as DNA, the CDR3 is TGTGCCAGCAGCTTAGTGGGGGGGACATACAATGAGCAGTTCTTC.

The genes are TRBV7-8 and TRBJ1-6, with 7 bases fitting TRBD1. The junction had 4 bases not matched to a gene; V was cut back by 3 bases and J by 8 bases. The CDR3 has 14 residues. Germline V gene sequence: CDR1 SGHVS, CDR2 FQNEAQ. The CDR3 nucleotides read TGTGCCAGCAGCTTCGGACAGGTCGATTCACCCCTCCACTTT. The encoded protein is CASSFGQVDSPLHF.

This clone was seen once. The chain combines TRBV5-4 with TRBJ1-1; D is possibly TRBD1 (6 bases). The V and J ends lost 2 bases and 1 base respectively, with 9 bases between them. The CDR3 runs to 14 residues. CDR1 and CDR2 (germline): SGHNT, YYREEE (reference sequence). The CDR3 region is CASSFRQENTEAFF. The CDR3 nucleotides are TGTGCCAGCAGCTTCCGACAGGAGAACACTGAAGCTTTCTTT.

This chain joins TRBV5-4 and TRBJ2-5, with D perhaps TRBD1 (6 bases). Trimming cost V 0 bases and J 5 bases, with 17 bases left between them. Germline assignment: CDR1 SGHNT and CDR2 YYREEE (reference sequence). This CDR3 has 16 amino acids. The CDR3 DNA follows: TGTGCCAGCAGCTTGGATGGTTGGGGCCAGGGGGAGACCCAGTACTTC. Amino acid sequence: CASSLDGWGQGETQYF.

This chain connects TRBV6-1 to TRBJ1-2, with a possible D match to TRBD1 (5 bases). From germline, CDR1 is MNHNS and CDR2 SASEGT. The V gene lost 7 bases and the J gene lost 0 bases, with 9 bases spanning the gap. This CDR3 spans 13 amino acids. CDR3 in amino acids: CASIEQANYGYTF. The CDR3 bases are TGTGCCAGCATAGAACAGGCTAACTATGGCTACACCTTC.

In regard to this clone: The junction and the germline gene differ at one end; a read error may be behind it. This same CDR3 is encoded by further DNA sequences in the sample. The V and J genes are TRBV27 and TRBJ1-2; D gene uncertain. CDR1 is MNHEY, CDR2 SMNVEV, per germline (reference sequence). CDR3 length equals 13 residues. CDR3 DNA: TGTGCCACCACGGACGGGATCAACTACGGCTACACCTTC. It specifies CATTDGINYGYTF.